This T cell receptor (beta chain) was observed in a study of T cell responses to AZD1222 COVID-19 vaccine. Whole-study findings and limits: Sampling that yielded the repertoires occurred only after the peak T cell response. The reported proportion of spike-specific TCRs targeting unmutated variant regions was nearly half.

The V segment lost 3 bases and the J segment 7 bases; nucleotides outside the gene matches: 9. The germline gives CDR1 MNHEY, CDR2 SMNVEV (reference sequence). The CDR3 spans 16 residues. TCRdb's copy holds only in-frame clones and misses some; the assay was immunoSEQ multiplex PCR. The sample has 150,000 to 200,000 clones, about 90% seen once. In regard to this clone: Its antigen is unidentified.

The chain combines TRBV27 with TRBJ1-6, with 7 positions matching TRBD1. This TCR was recovered from an adult who received the AZD1222 COVID-19 vaccine. The material was peripheral blood, obtained 28 days after the second AZD1222 dose. CDR3 sequence reads: CASSLDGNRGNSPLHF. The CDR3 DNA is TGTGCCAGCAGTTTGGACGGAAACAGGGGAAATTCACCCCTCCACTTT.